This TCR beta chain came from a study of cytomegalovirus exposure and HLA in healthy donors. Study at large: According to later analysis, the same platform produced the 90 to 150 validation and 600 to 800 first-cohort repertoires. Overall study results and limits: Some public TCRs appeared in many individuals, while most sequences were rare.

The study drew the donors from its roughly 120-subject validation cohort, separate from the approximately 700-subject first cohort. The J segment lost 8 bases and the V segment lost 3 bases, leaving 10 bases of the junction unmatched. The CDR3 runs to 15 residues. The germline CDR1 and CDR2 sequences are MNHNS and SASEGT. In regard to this clone: Antigen specificity is unknown.

Here immunoSEQ multiplex PCR was the method, and the copy in TCRdb shows in-frame clones only, minus some. The sample lists 150,000 to 180,000 clones, about 82% occurring once. This sequence originates from a human donor in good health. Sequencing was performed on PBMCs. The chain carries TRBV6-1 and TRBJ2-1, with TRBD2 matching over 7 bases. The CDR3 sequence: CASSDGGSGFDEQFF. CDR3 nucleotide sequence: TGTGCCAGCAGTGACGGGGGGAGCGGCTTTGATGAGCAGTTCTTC.